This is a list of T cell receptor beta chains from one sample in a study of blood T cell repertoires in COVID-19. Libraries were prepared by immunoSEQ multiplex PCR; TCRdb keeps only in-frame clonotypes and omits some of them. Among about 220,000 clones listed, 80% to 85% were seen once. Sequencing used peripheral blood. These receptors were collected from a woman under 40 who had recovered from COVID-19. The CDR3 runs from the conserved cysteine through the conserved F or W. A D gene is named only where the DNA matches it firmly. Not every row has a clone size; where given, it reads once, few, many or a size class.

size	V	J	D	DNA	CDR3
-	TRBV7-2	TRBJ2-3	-	TGTGCCAGCAGCCCGATAATACCTACCTACACAGATACGCAGTATTTT	CASSPIIPTYTDTQYF
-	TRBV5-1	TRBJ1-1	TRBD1	TGCGCCAGCAGCTTTCGACAGGGTAGAACTGAAGCTTTCTTT	CASSFRQGRTEAFF
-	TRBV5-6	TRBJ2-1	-	TGTGCCAGCAGCTTCTGGAGCTCCTACAATGAGCAGTTCTTC	CASSFWSSYNEQFF
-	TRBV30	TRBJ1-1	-	TGTGCCTGGACCACGGGGGGGACTGAAGCTTTCTTT	CAWTTGGTEAFF
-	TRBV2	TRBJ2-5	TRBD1	TGTGCCAGCCCAACAGGGGGCCGGAGTCAAGAGACCCAGTACTTC	CASPTGGRSQETQYF
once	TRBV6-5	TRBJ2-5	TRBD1	TGTGCCAGCACCCTAAACAGGGGCAGGGAGACCCAGTACTTC	CASTLNRGRETQYF
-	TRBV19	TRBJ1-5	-	TGTGCCAGTAGTACGTGGACAGCTGAGCAGCCCCAGCATTTT	CASSTWTAEQPQHF
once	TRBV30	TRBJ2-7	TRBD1	TGTGCCTGGAGTGGACAGGGGGGCGAGCAGTACTTC	CAWSGQGGEQYF
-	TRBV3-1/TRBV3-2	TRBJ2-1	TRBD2	TGTGCCAGCAGCCCTCGGACTAGCGGAGGCCTTTACAATGAGCAGTTCTTC	CASSPRTSGGLYNEQFF
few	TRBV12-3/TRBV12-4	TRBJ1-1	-	TGTGCCAGCAAAGGGGGTCCTGAAGCTTTCTTT	CASKGGPEAFF
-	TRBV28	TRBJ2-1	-	TGTGCCAGCAGTCTTCGTCCTATTTCTGAGCAGTTCTTC	CASSLRPISEQFF
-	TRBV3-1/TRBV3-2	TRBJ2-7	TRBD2	TGTGCCAGCAGCCACGGGACTAGCGGGATGTACGAGCAGTACTTC	CASSHGTSGMYEQYF
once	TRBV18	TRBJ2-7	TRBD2	TGTGCCAGCTCACCATCGACTAGCGGAGGGTACGAGGAGCAGTACTTC	CASSPSTSGGYEEQYF
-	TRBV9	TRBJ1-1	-	TGTGCCAGCAGCGTAGGAGCCGGGGGGGACACTGAAGCTTTCTTT	CASSVGAGGDTEAFF
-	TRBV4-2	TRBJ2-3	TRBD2	TGTGCCAGCAGCCCTAGGGGGCGGGAGGGGTCAGATACGCAGTATTTT	CASSPRGREGSDTQYF
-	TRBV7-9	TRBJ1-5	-	TGTGCCAGCAGCTTGAAGGGGGATCAGCCCCAGCATTTT	CASSLKGDQPQHF
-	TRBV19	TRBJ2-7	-	TGTGCCAGTAGGAAAGAAGAGGGTCACTACGAGCAGTACTTC	CASRKEEGHYEQYF
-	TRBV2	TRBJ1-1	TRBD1	TGTGCCAGCAGTACCGACGCAGGGGGCTCTGAAGCTTTCTTT	CASSTDAGGSEAFF
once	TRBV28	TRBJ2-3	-	TGTGCCAGCAGTTGGGGGCGTCCGCAGTATTTT	CASSWGRPQYF
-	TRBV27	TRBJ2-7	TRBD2	TGTGCCAGCAGTTTTGGGAGCGGGAGTATGGACGAGCAGTACTTC	CASSFGSGSMDEQYF
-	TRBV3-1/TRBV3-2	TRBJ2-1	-	TGTGCCAGCAGCCCCGGGGTAGCGGTTACCAATGAGCAGTTCTTC	CASSPGVAVTNEQFF
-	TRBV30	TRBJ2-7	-	TGTGCCTGGAGATTGACAGACTACGAGCAGTACTTC	CAWRLTDYEQYF
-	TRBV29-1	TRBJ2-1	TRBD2	TGCAGCGTTGAACCCCTAAGGACTAGCGGGAGCGGGCTGTTCTACTACAATGAGCAGTTCTTC	CSVEPLRTSGSGLFYYNEQFF
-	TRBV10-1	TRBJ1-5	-	TGCGCCAGTACTTACGAGGGAGCCCGGGGGGCCAATCAGCCCCAGCATTTT	CASTYEGARGANQPQHF
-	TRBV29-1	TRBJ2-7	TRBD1	TGCAGCGTTGGGTGGTCAGGGGGAAACGAGCAGTACTTC	CSVGWSGGNEQYF
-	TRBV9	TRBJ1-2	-	TGTGCCAGCAGCGTGACCTCGGGATATGGCTACACCTTC	CASSVTSGYGYTF
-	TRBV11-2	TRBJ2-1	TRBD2	TGTGCCAGCAGCTTAGATGTACTAGCGGGAGGGAGCAATGAGCAGTTCTTC	CASSLDVLAGGSNEQFF
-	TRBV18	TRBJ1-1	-	TGTGCCAGCTCACCTCCCCGGGTAACTGAAGCTTTCTTT	CASSPPRVTEAFF
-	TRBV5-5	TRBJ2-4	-	TGTGCCAGCAGCAGCGCGAAGTTAGCCAAAAACATTCAGTACTTC	CASSSAKLAKNIQYF
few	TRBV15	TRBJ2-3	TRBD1	TGTGCCACCAGCAGAGATCAGGGGGTCGGCACAGATACGCAGTATTTT	CATSRDQGVGTDTQYF
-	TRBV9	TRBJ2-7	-	TGTGCCAGCAGCGAAGAGGGGGTTAGCTCCTACGAGCAGTACTTC	CASSEEGVSSYEQYF
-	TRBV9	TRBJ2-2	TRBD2	TGTGCCAGCAGCGTCCGGACTAGCGGCACCGGGGAGCTGTTTTTT	CASSVRTSGTGELFF
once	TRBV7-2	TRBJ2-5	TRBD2	TGTGCCAGCAGCTTGGGGACTAGCGGGTTACCAATCCCCCAAGAGACCCAGTACTTC	CASSLGTSGLPIPQETQYF
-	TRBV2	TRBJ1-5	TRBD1	TGTGCCAGCAGTTGGGACAGGGAGAATCAGCCCCAGCATTTT	CASSWDRENQPQHF
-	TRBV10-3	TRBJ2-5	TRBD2	TGTGCCATCAGTGAGTCCTTGACTAGCGCGCAAGAGACCCAGTACTTC	CAISESLTSAQETQYF
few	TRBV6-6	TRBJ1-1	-	TGTGCCAGCAGTACGGCACAGGGAGTAGGGACTGAAGCTTTCTTT	CASSTAQGVGTEAFF
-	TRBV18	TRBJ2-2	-	TGTGCCAGCTCACTTGATACTGCGAACACCGGGGAGCTGTTTTTT	CASSLDTANTGELFF
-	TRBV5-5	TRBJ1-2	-	TGTGCCAGCAGCTTGGTTTCCGGACAGCCTAACTATGGCTACACCTTC	CASSLVSGQPNYGYTF
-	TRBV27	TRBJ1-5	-	TGTGCCAGCAGTTTATATGGGGGACTAGGAGGGCCCCAGCATTTT	CASSLYGGLGGPQHF
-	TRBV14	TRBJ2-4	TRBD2	TGTGCCAGCAGCCAAGCTAGCGGGAACAACATTCAGTACTTC	CASSQASGNNIQYF
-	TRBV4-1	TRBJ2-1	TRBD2	TGCGCCAGCAGCCAAGAGGGGACTAGCTACAATGAGCAGTTCTTC	CASSQEGTSYNEQFF
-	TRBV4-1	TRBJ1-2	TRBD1	TGCGCCAGCAGCCAAGACCAACAGGGGGCGCGAAAAGGCTATGGCTACACCTTC	CASSQDQQGARKGYGYTF
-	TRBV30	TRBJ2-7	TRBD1	TGTGCCTGGAGCCGACCGGGACAGGGAAGTTACGAGCAGTACTTC	CAWSRPGQGSYEQYF
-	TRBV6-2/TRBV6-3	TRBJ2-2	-	TGTGCCAGCAGTTATCGGCAGGCGCTCGGGGAGCTGTTTTTT	CASSYRQALGELFF
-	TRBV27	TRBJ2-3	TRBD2	TGTGCCAGCAGTTCTGCGGGAGGGAGGCCAGATACGCAGTATTTT	CASSSAGGRPDTQYF
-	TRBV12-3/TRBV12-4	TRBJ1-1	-	TGTGCCAGCAGTTTCAGGGCTGAAGCTTTCTTT	CASSFRAEAFF
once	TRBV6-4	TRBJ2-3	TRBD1	TGTGCCAGCAGTGAGACAGGGGGCGCAGATACGCAGTATTTT	CASSETGGADTQYF
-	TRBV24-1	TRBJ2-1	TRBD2	TGTGCCACCAGTGATCCAGGACTAGCCAATGAGCAGTTCTTC	CATSDPGLANEQFF
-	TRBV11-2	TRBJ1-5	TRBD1	TGTGCCAGCAGCTTTGGGACAGATAGCAATCAGCCCCAGCATTTT	CASSFGTDSNQPQHF
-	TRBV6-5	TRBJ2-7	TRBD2	TGTGCCAGCAGTCCTAGCGGCTCCTACGAGCAGTACTTC	CASSPSGSYEQYF
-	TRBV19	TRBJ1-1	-	TGTGCCAGTAGTACCAGGGGCGGATGGACTGAAGCTTTCTTT	CASSTRGGWTEAFF
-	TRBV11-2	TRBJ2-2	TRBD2	TGTGCCAGCAGCTTAGTTGGCGGGGGGTCGAACACCGGGGAGCTGTTTTTT	CASSLVGGGSNTGELFF
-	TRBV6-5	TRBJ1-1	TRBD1	TGTGCCACCCAGACAGGGGGTGACACTGAAGCTTTCTTT	CATQTGGDTEAFF
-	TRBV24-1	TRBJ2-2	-	TGTGCCACCAGTGATCTGACCGACTACGCCGGGGAGCTGTTTTTT	CATSDLTDYAGELFF
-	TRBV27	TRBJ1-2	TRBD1	TGTGCCAGCAAGAAGACAGGGTACATTGGCTACACCTTC	CASKKTGYIGYTF
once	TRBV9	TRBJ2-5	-	TGTGCCAGCAGCCGGTGGGGGGGCCGGGAAGAGACCCAGTACTTC	CASSRWGGREETQYF
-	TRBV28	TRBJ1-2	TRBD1	TGTGCCAGCAGTTCCGGACAGGGCCCCACCTATGGCTACACCTTC	CASSSGQGPTYGYTF
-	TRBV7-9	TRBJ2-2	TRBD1	TGTGCCAGCAGCCTCGGACAGGGGGCCGGGGAGCTGTTTTTT	CASSLGQGAGELFF
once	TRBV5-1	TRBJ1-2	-	TGCGCCAGCAGCTTGATCGCGGAAAGCTATGGCTACACCTTC	CASSLIAESYGYTF
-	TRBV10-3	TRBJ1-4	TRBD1	TGTGCCATCAGTGCGTCCGGGACAGGGCAAGAAAAACTGTTTTTT	CAISASGTGQEKLFF